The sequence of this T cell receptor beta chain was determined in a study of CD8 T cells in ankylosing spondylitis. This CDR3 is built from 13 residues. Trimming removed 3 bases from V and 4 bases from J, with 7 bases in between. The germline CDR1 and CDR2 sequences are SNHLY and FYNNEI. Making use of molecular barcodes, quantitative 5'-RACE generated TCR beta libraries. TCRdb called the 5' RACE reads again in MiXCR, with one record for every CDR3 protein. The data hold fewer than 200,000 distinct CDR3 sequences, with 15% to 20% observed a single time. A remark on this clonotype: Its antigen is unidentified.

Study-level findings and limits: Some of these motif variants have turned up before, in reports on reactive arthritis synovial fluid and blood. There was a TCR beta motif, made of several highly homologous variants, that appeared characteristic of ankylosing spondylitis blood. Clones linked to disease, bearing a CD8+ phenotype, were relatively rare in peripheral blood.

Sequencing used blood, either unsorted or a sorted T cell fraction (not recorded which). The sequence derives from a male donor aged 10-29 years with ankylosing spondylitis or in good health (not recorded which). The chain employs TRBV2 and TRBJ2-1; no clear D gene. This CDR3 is CASSERKYNEQFF. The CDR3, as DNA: TGTGCCAGCAGTGAGAGGAAGTACAATGAGCAGTTCTTC.